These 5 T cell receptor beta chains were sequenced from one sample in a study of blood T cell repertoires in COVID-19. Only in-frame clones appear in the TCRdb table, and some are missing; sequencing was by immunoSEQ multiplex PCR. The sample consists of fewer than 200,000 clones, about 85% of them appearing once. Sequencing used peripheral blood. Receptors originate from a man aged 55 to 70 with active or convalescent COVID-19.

The CDR3 nucleotides are TGCGCCAGCAGCCAGACCGCTTCTCCGGGGGAGCAGTACTTC. The encoded protein is CASSQTASPGEQYF. J is TRBJ2-7 and V is TRBV5-1; D may be TRBD2 (5 bases). Per germline, CDR1 SGHRS and CDR2 YFSETQ. This CDR3 is 14 amino acids long. Trimming pared 4 bases from V and 7 bases from J, leaving 18 bases between.

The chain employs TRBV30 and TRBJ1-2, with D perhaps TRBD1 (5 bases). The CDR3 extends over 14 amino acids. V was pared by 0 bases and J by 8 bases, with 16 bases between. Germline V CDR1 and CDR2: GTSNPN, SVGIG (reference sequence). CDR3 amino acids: CAWSVPGLLGGYTF. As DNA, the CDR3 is TGTGCCTGGAGTGTTCCAGGGCTCTTGGGGGGCTACACCTTC. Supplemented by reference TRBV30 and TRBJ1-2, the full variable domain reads SQTIHQWPATLVQPVGSPLSLECTVEGTSNPNLYWYRQAAGRGLQLLFYSVGIGQISSEVPQNLSASRPQDRQFILSSKKLLLSDSGFYLCAWSVPGLLGGYTFGSGTRLTVV.

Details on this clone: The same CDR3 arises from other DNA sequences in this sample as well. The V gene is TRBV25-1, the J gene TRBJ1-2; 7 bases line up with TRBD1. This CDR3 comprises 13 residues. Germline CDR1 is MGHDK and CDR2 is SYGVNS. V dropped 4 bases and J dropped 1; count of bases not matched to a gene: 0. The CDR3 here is CASSGQGNYGYTF. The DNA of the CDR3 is TGTGCCAGCAGTGGACAGGGTAACTATGGCTACACCTTC.

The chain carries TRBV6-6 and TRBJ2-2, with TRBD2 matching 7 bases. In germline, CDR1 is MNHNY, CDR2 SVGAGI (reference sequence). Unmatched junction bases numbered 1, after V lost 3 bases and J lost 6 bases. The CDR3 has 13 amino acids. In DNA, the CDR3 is TGTGCCAGCAGTTATGCGGGAGCCGGGGAGCTGTTTTTT. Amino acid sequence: CASSYAGAGELFF.

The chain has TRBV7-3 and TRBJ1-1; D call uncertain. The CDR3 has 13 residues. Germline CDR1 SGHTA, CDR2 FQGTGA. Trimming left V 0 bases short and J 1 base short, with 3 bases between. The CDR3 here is CASSLTQNTEAFF. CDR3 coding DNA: TGTGCCAGCAGCTTAACCCAGAACACTGAAGCTTTCTTT.